A selection of T cell receptor beta chains follows, all from one sample in a study of graft-versus-host responses after intestinal transplantation. No cognate antigen is known for these TCRs. Method: immunoSEQ multiplex PCR; TCRdb's copy keeps in-frame clones and lacks some. Here the sample spans some 81,000 clones, 70% to 90% being singletons. The source was unstimulated CD4+ T cells sorted from spleen or lymph node cells, collected before intestinal transplant. These receptors came from a human donor who received an intestinal transplant. CDR3s include the opening cysteine and the closing phenylalanine or tryptophan. Fields, in order: J gene, clone size, V gene, CDR3 protein. Clone size, where shown, is once, few, many, or a class for clones that have expanded.

J: TRBJ2-3; size: .; V: TRBV6-1; CDR3: CASGALAGTDTQYF
J: TRBJ1-2; size: .; V: TRBV6-1; CDR3: CASSVFSDRDVSYGYTF
J: TRBJ2-3; size: .; V: TRBV5-1; CDR3: CASSWTTGKFTDTQYF
J: TRBJ1-5; size: .; V: TRBV6-1; CDR3: CASSFGGGQPQHF
J: TRBJ2-1; size: .; V: TRBV27; CDR3: CASSLTGGFFGEQFF
J: TRBJ2-3; size: once; V: TRBV5-4; CDR3: CASSSGSGRAGDTQYF
J: TRBJ1-5; size: .; V: TRBV4-2; CDR3: CASSQDAGGDQPQHF
J: TRBJ1-5; size: once; V: TRBV5-1; CDR3: CASSPRTGGQPQHF
J: TRBJ1-3; size: .; V: TRBV7-2; CDR3: CASSLTGPFSGNTIYF
J: TRBJ2-1; size: .; V: TRBV5-6; CDR3: CASSPRPNNEQFF
J: TRBJ2-1; size: .; V: TRBV10-1; CDR3: CASSENWEDEQFF
J: TRBJ2-5; size: once; V: TRBV7-9; CDR3: CASSLVGGHPSRQETQYF
J: .; size: .; V: TRBV6-1; CDR3: CASTTSNEQYF
J: TRBJ2-3; size: .; V: TRBV6-6; CDR3: CASSRLAPDTDTQYF
J: TRBJ2-1; size: .; V: TRBV7-8; CDR3: CASSLLTSGSDEQFF
J: TRBJ2-3; size: .; V: TRBV5-6; CDR3: CASSFQGGTGTDTQYF
J: TRBJ2-2; size: .; V: TRBV2; CDR3: CASSELVGGQGAAGELFF
J: TRBJ2-5; size: few; V: TRBV27; CDR3: CASSLLAGETQYF
J: TRBJ2-4; size: .; V: TRBV5-8; CDR3: CASGPGTGGGNIQYF
J: TRBJ2-6; size: .; V: TRBV19; CDR3: CASSMAGATGANVLTF
J: TRBJ2-1; size: .; V: TRBV6-1; CDR3: CASSANRGGPYNEQFF
J: TRBJ2-7; size: .; V: TRBV6-5; CDR3: CASSSSFAYEQYF
J: TRBJ1-1; size: .; V: TRBV6-5; CDR3: CASRPAGANTEAFF
J: TRBJ1-2; size: .; V: TRBV18; CDR3: CASSPGTGSNYGYTF
J: TRBJ1-1; size: .; V: TRBV6-1; CDR3: CASSRHGESTEAFF
J: TRBJ2-1; size: .; V: TRBV5-1; CDR3: CASSLASNRVLSYNEQFF
J: TRBJ2-5; size: .; V: TRBV5-6; CDR3: CASSIGQGTAQETQYF
J: TRBJ2-1; size: .; V: TRBV27; CDR3: CASSYVRGSEQFF
J: TRBJ2-1; size: .; V: TRBV7-2; CDR3: CASSLKSRLAGGQVPFF
J: TRBJ2-2; size: .; V: TRBV18; CDR3: CASSPLILAGAGELFF
J: TRBJ1-2; size: .; V: TRBV4-2; CDR3: CASSQAAEANYGYTF
J: TRBJ2-3; size: .; V: TRBV7-8; CDR3: CASTPEREGDTQYF
J: TRBJ2-7; size: .; V: TRBV9; CDR3: CASSPRQGGEQYF
J: TRBJ2-7; size: .; V: TRBV6-5; CDR3: CASSSTAGPYEQYF
J: TRBJ1-1; size: few; V: TRBV5-1; CDR3: CATSWGGNTEAFF
J: TRBJ1-2; size: .; V: TRBV10-3; CDR3: CAISPSQWSQWGYTF
J: TRBJ2-7; size: .; V: TRBV21-1; CDR3: CASSTQGDEQYF
J: TRBJ2-1; size: .; V: TRBV11-1; CDR3: CASSLPGQGYNEQFF
J: TRBJ2-1; size: .; V: TRBV7-2; CDR3: CASSLGGGGPYNEQFF
J: TRBJ1-2; size: .; V: TRBV5-1; CDR3: CASSLGGQGVGYGYTF
J: TRBJ1-3; size: few; V: TRBV7-8; CDR3: CASSSQIYGDTGNTIYF
J: TRBJ2-2; size: .; V: TRBV28; CDR3: CASPGDRGDTGELFF
J: TRBJ2-7; size: .; V: TRBV2; CDR3: CASMLSYLGEQYF